This TCR beta chain was retrieved from a study of cytomegalovirus exposure and HLA in healthy donors. PCR was performed using 60 Vbeta and 13 Jbeta primers. Here immunoSEQ multiplex PCR was the method, and the copy in TCRdb shows in-frame clones only, minus some. This sample has 150,000 to 200,000 clones, with around 80% found just once. The V gene lost 1 base and the J gene lost 3 bases, with 7 bases spanning the gap. The CDR3 sequence is 14 residues long. CDR1 is LNHDA and CDR2 is SQIVND in the germline V gene (reference sequence). The specimen sequenced was PBMCs. V usage is TRBV19 and J usage is TRBJ1-5; tentative D call: TRBD1 (6 bases). The receptor comes from a male donor in good health and CMV-seronegative. This chain's CDR3 is CASSIGTDNQPQHF. The CDR3 bases are TGTGCCAGTAGTATAGGGACAGACAATCAGCCCCAGCATTTT.